This T cell receptor beta chain stems from a study of early T cells in non-severe SARS-CoV-2 infection. This clonotype was seen repeatedly, ten times or more. The antigen is not known. TCRdb recomputed calls from the 5' RACE reads with MiXCR, one row per CDR3 protein. The sample contains 70,000 to 90,000 distinct CDR3 sequences, 8% to 13% of which appear only once. Study-wide results and limits: The study's VDJdb matching favored anti-spike CD8 responses and missed private and CD4 specificities.

V lost 0 bases and J lost 6, with 10 bases in between. Germline V gene data show CDR1 as SGDLS and CDR2 as YYNGEE. This CDR3 comprises 13 residues. The receptor was derived from an adult who was a healthcare worker with PCR-confirmed SARS-CoV-2 infection or an uninfected control (not recorded which). The sample was whole blood, taken at baseline. The rearrangement links TRBV9 to TRBJ2-7; D uncertain. CDR3 sequence reads: CASSVGPSPEQYF. For the CDR3, the DNA is TGTGCCAGCAGCGTAGGTCCGTCCCCCGAGCAGTACTTC.